The clone carrying this T cell receptor (beta chain) was seen only once. Its antigen remains unknown. The PCR made use of 60 Vbeta and 13 Jbeta primers. Method: immunoSEQ multiplex PCR; TCRdb's copy keeps in-frame clones and lacks some. The sample yields around 120,000 clones, around 86% seen once. The data belong to a study of cytomegalovirus exposure and HLA in healthy donors. Study-level results: Most TCR beta V segments were productive about 87% or about 30% of the time in an earlier analysis. A later analysis reported that several of the most significant clusters appeared to be linked to common viral pathogens, among them Epstein-Barr virus.

The source of this sequence is a woman aged 25-40 years in good health and CMV-seronegative. Sequenced: PBMCs.

The CDR3 spells CASSITSGRVGNEQFF. The CDR3 DNA sequence: TGTGCCAGTAGTATCACTAGCGGGAGGGTTGGCAATGAGCAGTTCTTC. The chain joins TRBV19 to TRBJ2-1, with TRBD2 identical over 13 bases. The germline V gene encodes CDR1 LNHDA and CDR2 SQIVND (reference sequence). Losses at the gene ends were 3 bases for V and 6 bases for J; bases not matched to a gene: 5. The CDR3 runs 16 residues.